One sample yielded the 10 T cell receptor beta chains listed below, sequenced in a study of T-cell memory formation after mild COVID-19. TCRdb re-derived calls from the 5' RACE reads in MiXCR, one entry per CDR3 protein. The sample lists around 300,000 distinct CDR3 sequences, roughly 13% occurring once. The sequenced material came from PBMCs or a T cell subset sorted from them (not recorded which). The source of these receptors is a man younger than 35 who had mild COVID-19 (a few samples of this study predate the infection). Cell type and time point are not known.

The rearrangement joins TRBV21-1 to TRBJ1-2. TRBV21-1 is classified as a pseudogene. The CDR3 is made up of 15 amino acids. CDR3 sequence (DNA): TGTGCCAGCTTCATAATGGTACGGTTATCCTATGGCTACACCTTC. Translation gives CASFIMVRLSYGYTF.

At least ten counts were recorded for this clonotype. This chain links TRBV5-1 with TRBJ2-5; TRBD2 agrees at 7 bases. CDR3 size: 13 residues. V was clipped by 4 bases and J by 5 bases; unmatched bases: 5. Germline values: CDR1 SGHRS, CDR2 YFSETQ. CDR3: CASSTQGGETQYF. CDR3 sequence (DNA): TGCGCCAGCAGCACGCAGGGAGGGGAGACCCAGTACTTC.

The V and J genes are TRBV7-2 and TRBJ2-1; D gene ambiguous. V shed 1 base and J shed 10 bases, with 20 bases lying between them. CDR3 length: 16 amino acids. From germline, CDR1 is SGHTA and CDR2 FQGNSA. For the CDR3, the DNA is TGTGCCAGCAGCTTAGAGACCCATTCGCGGACGCTGGAGCAGTTCTTC. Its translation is CASSLETHSRTLEQFF.

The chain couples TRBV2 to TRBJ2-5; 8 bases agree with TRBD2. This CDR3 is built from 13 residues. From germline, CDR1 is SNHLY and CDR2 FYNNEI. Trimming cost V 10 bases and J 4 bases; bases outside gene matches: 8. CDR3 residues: CATTGGNGETQYF. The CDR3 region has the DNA TGTGCCACAACGGGGGGGAATGGAGAGACCCAGTACTTC.

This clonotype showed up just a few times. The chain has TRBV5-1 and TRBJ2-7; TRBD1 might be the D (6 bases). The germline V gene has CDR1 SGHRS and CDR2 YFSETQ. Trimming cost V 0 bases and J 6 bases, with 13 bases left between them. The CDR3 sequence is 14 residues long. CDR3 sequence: CASSLEAGVTEQYV. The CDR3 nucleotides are TGCGCCAGCAGCTTGGAGGCAGGGGTTACCGAGCAGTACGTC.

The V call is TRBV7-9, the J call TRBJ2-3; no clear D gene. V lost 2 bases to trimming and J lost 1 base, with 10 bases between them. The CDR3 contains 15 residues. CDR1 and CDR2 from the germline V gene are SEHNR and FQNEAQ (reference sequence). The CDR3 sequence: CASSLQLARTDTQYF. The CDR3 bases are TGTGCCAGCAGCTTACAGTTGGCCCGCACAGATACGCAGTATTTT.

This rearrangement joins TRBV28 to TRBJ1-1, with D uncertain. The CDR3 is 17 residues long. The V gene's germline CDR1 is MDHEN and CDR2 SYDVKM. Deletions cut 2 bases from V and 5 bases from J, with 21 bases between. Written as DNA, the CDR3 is TGTGCCAGCAGTTTAACCGGCTCGTCCCCCCTAGGAACTGAAGCTTTCTTT. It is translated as CASSLTGSSPLGTEAFF.

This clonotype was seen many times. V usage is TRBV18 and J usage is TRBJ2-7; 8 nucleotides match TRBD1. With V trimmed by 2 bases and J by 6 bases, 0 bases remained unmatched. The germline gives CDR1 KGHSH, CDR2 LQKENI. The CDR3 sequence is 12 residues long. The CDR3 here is CASSPDRGEQYV. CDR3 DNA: TGTGCCAGCTCACCAGACAGGGGCGAGCAGTACGTC.

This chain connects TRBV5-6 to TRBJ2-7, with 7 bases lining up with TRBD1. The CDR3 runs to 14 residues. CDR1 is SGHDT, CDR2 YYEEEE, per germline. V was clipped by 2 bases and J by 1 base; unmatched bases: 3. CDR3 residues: CASSFQGESYEQYF. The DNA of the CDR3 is TGTGCCAGCAGCTTCCAGGGGGAGTCCTACGAGCAGTACTTC.

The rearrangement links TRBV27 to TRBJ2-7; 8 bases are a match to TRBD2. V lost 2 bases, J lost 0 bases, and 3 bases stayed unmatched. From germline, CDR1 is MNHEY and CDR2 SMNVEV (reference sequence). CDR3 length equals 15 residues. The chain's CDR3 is CASSLKGLVSYEQYF. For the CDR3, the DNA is TGTGCCAGCAGTTTAAAGGGACTAGTCTCCTACGAGCAGTACTTC.